Detailed here is one TCR beta chain. What it binds is not known. The data belong to a study of T cell responses to AZD1222 COVID-19 vaccine. About the study: Combined were second doses at about 4 or about 12 weeks. Regarding the study as a whole: Spike-specific TCR breadth and depth grew following two AZD1222 doses. Across spike, vaccine-associated CD4 TCRs were found, dominant at 160-218 and 743-854.

Per germline, CDR1 SGHDN and CDR2 FVKESK. The CDR3 loop spans 15 amino acids. With 1 base removed from V and 6 bases from J, the gap between germline ends came to 15 bases. The table came from immunoSEQ multiplex PCR; TCRdb's copy has only in-frame clones and leaves some out. The sample includes roughly 160,000 clones, about nine tenths of them seen just once. Sample: peripheral blood, taken on day 0 of AZD1222 vaccination. This receptor was obtained from an adult in good health. This chain uses TRBV14 with TRBJ1-1; D remains unclear. The CDR3 loop reads CASSQGGGGSPEAFF. CDR3 nucleotide sequence: TGTGCCAGCAGCCAAGGGGGTGGTGGGAGCCCTGAAGCTTTCTTT.